The 3 T cell receptor beta chains in this list originate from one sample, sequenced in a study of blood T cell repertoires in COVID-19. The repertoire was sequenced with immunoSEQ multiplex PCR; TCRdb's copy has only in-frame clones and lacks some. This table has about 210,000 clones, about 81% appearing once. The sequencing sample was made of PBMCs or T cells enriched from blood (not recorded which). The receptors were sampled from a man aged 35-49 years who had recovered from COVID-19.

The V and J genes are TRBV5-1 and TRBJ2-1, with D possibly being TRBD1 (6 bases). Germline V CDR1 and CDR2: SGHRS, YFSETQ. With 4 bases removed from V and 6 bases from J, the gap between germline ends came to 11 bases. This CDR3 spans 13 amino acids. The CDR3, as DNA: TGCGCCAGCAGCACAGGACAGAGCAATGAGCAGTTCTTC. Residues: CASSTGQSNEQFF.

This clone occurred a few times. The V and J genes are TRBV4-1 and TRBJ1-5; 8 positions agree with TRBD1. Germline trimming cut 3 bases from V and 9 bases from J; bases unmatched to any gene: 10. CDR1 is MGHRA, CDR2 YSYEKL, per germline. This CDR3 is built from 15 residues. The CDR3 coding sequence is TGCGCCAGCAGCCATTCCACAGGGGGTAATTGGCCCCAGCATTTT. Encoded protein: CASSHSTGGNWPQHF.

The genes are TRBV14 and TRBJ1-4; 12 bases map to TRBD1. The length of the CDR3 is 18 residues. V gave up 3 bases and J gave up 14 bases; unmatched junction bases: 19. CDR1 is SGHDN and CDR2 is FVKESK in the germline V gene. CDR3 DNA sequence: TGTGCCAGCAGCCATCGAGGGCTCCGGGACAGGGGGCTGGCGGGTCTGTTTTTT. Residues: CASSHRGLRDRGLAGLFF. The full variable domain, rest sourced from reference TRBV14 and TRBJ1-4, is EAGVTQFPSHSVIEKGQTVTLRCDPISGHDNLYWYRRVMGKEIKFLLHFVKESKQDESGMPNNRFLAERTGGTYSTLKVQPAELEDSGVYFCASSHRGLRDRGLAGLFFGSGTQLSVL.